This T cell receptor beta chain is drawn from a study of cytomegalovirus exposure and HLA in healthy donors. Notes on the study in general: What TCR beta sequences reportedly achieved was accurate prediction of HLA-A and HLA-B alleles in most subjects.

On this clone: Its antigen is still unknown.

The CDR3 totals 17 residues. Germline V lookup: CDR1 LNHNV, CDR2 YYDKDF (reference sequence). The V segment lost 5 bases and the J segment 4 bases; nucleotides outside the gene matches: 9. Both 60 Vbeta primers and 13 Jbeta primers went into the PCR. Sequenced by immunoSEQ multiplex PCR; TCRdb stores in-frame clones only, minus some. The table lists 150,000 to 200,000 clones, 80% to 85% of them singletons, with roughly 1.1% in the top ten. This rearrangement joins TRBV15 to TRBJ2-2; TRBD1 matches 11 bases. The source is a woman aged 35 to 49 in good health and CMV-seronegative. The sequenced material came from PBMCs. CDR3 bases: TGTGCCACCAGCGATAATACCGGGACAGGGGGCACCGGGGAGCTGTTTTTT. It codes for CATSDNTGTGGTGELFF.